The 32 T cell receptor beta chains given below trace back to one sample, sequenced in a study of CD8 T cells in ankylosing spondylitis. TCRdb called the 5' RACE reads again in MiXCR, with one record for every CDR3 protein. This table holds some 200,000 distinct CDR3 sequences, roughly 24% found once. The sample consisted of blood, either unsorted or a sorted T cell fraction (not recorded which). These receptors were taken from a male donor with ankylosing spondylitis or in good health (not recorded which).

This rearrangement joins TRBV9 to TRBJ2-1, with D perhaps assigned TRBD1 or TRBD2 (5 bases each). Germline V gene lookup returns CDR1 SGDLS and CDR2 YYNGEE. This CDR3 spans 13 amino acids. V lost 0 bases and J 9 bases, leaving 10 bases between the germline ends. The CDR3: CASSVVMRGEQFF. CDR3 nucleotides: TGTGCCAGCAGCGTAGTAATGAGGGGTGAGCAGTTCTTC.

This rearrangement joins TRBV7-2 to TRBJ1-1; D gene uncertain. Germline lookup yields CDR1 SGHTA and CDR2 FQGNSA. The CDR3 has 15 amino acids. V gave up 1 base and J gave up 0 bases, with 9 bases separating them. CDR3 DNA: TGTGCCAGCAGCTTAGTCCATGCCATGAACACTGAAGCTTTCTTT. Protein sequence: CASSLVHAMNTEAFF.

There are many counts of this clonotype. This chain connects TRBV20-1 to TRBJ2-7; 7 bases are shared with TRBD1. V shed 5 bases and J 5 bases; nucleotides not matched to a gene: 9. CDR3 size: 13 residues. The germline V gene has CDR1 DFQATT and CDR2 SNEGSKA (reference sequence). The CDR3 DNA follows: TGCAGTGCTTTCGACAGGGCGTCCCACGAGCAGTACTTC. Protein sequence: CSAFDRASHEQYF.

V usage is TRBV7-9 and J usage is TRBJ1-1; D is possibly TRBD1 (5 bases). V lost 4 bases and J 3 bases, leaving 15 bases between the germline ends. This CDR3 is 15 amino acids long. The germline V gene has CDR1 SEHNR and CDR2 FQNEAQ (reference sequence). CDR3 coding DNA: TGTGCCAGCAGCTCGGCCCCTGGGGGAGACACTGAAGCTTTCTTT. Its translation is CASSSAPGGDTEAFF.

The table lists this clonotype with many counts. The chain uses TRBV20-1 and TRBJ1-2; unclear D gene. CDR1 DFQATT and CDR2 SNEGSKA come from the germline V gene (reference sequence). The CDR3 consists of 12 residues. CDR3: CRPILPGYGYTF. DNA of the CDR3: TGCAGGCCCATTCTTCCGGGCTATGGCTACACCTTC.

Many counts were recorded for this clonotype. The chain employs TRBV6-2 or TRBV6-3 and TRBJ2-7; 8 bases map to TRBD2. Germline V lookup: CDR1 MNHEY, CDR2 SVGEGT. Trimming removed 6 bases from V and 0 bases from J; junction bases left unmatched: 4. CDR3 length equals 14 residues. This chain's CDR3 is CASSRSGDSYEQYF. The CDR3 DNA reads as TGTGCCAGCAGCCGTAGCGGGGACTCCTACGAGCAGTACTTC.

This clonotype was counted only a few times. V and J are TRBV5-1 and TRBJ2-3; 8 bases agree with TRBD2. Germline V gene data show CDR1 as SGHRS and CDR2 as YFSETQ. The CDR3 is 13 amino acids. V shed 6 bases and J 3 bases; nucleotides not matched to a gene: 3. As DNA, the CDR3 is TGCGCCAGCAAACTAGCGGATACAGATACGCAGTATTTT. The encoded protein is CASKLADTDTQYF. Looking up the rest from reference TRBV5-1 and TRBJ2-3 gives the full variable domain: KAGVTQTPRYLIKTRGQQVTLSCSPISGHRSVSWYQQTPGQGLQFLFEYFSETQRNKGNFPGRFSGRQFSNSRSEMNVSTLELGDSALYLCASKLADTDTQYFGPGTRLTVL.

The chain carries TRBV29-1 and TRBJ1-2; D not resolved. Trimming left V 7 bases short and J 0 bases short, with 18 bases between. Germline-derived CDR1 and CDR2 are SQVTM and ANQGSEA. The CDR3 loop spans 15 amino acids. This CDR3 reads CSAKTEAPTNYGYTF. In DNA form, the CDR3 reads TGCAGCGCTAAAACCGAGGCACCAACTAACTATGGCTACACCTTC.

The table lists this clonotype with a few counts. A much larger clone is a single base away; this may be a read error. V usage is TRBV11-2 and J usage is TRBJ2-3; TRBD2 might be the D (6 bases). CDR3 length: 13 residues. V was shortened by 1 base and J by 4 bases, with 6 bases between the two germline ends. Germline values: CDR1 SGHAT, CDR2 FQNNGV. The CDR3 DNA reads as TGTGCCAGCAGCTTAGGGGGGGCAGATACGCAGTATTTT. Protein: CASSLGGADTQYF.

In its sample, this clonotype was seen many times. This rearrangement joins TRBV20-1 to TRBJ2-1, with D tentatively TRBD1 or TRBD2 (5 bases each). Germline CDR1 is DFQATT and CDR2 is SNEGSKA (reference sequence). With 4 bases removed from V and 4 bases from J, the gap between germline ends came to 20 bases. The CDR3 sequence is 16 residues long. The CDR3 reads CSAIMGPARLYNEQFF. The CDR3 DNA is TGCAGTGCTATCATGGGACCCGCCAGGTTGTACAATGAGCAGTTCTTC.

There are many counts of this clonotype. DNA for the CDR3: TGTGCCAGCAGCTTACCAGGGTTCTATGGCTACACCTTC. As protein: CASSLPGFYGYTF. The chain has TRBV7-2 and TRBJ1-2, with a possible D match to TRBD1 (5 bases). The CDR3 totals 13 residues. Germline V gives CDR1 SGHTA, CDR2 FQGNSA. The V and J ends lost 2 bases and 4 bases respectively, with 8 bases between them.

This clonotype came up a few times. The chain employs TRBV20-1 and TRBJ2-1; 10 bases are shared with TRBD2. V was pared by 3 bases and J by 5 bases, with 7 bases of the junction left unmatched. The CDR3 is made up of 15 amino acids. Germline assignment: CDR1 DFQATT and CDR2 SNEGSKA (reference sequence). In DNA, the CDR3 is TGCAGTGCTAGTGGCCTAGCGGGAGCCCACAATGAGCAGTTCTTC. Protein: CSASGLAGAHNEQFF.

Many counts were recorded for this clonotype. The gene calls are TRBV18 and TRBJ2-7; 9 positions agree with TRBD1. The trim removed 3 bases at V and 1 base at J, leaving 4 bases unmatched. The CDR3 spans 15 residues. Germline V gene sequence: CDR1 KGHSH, CDR2 LQKENI. As DNA, the CDR3 is TGTGCCAGCTCACCGGGGACAGGGCTATCCTACGAGCAGTACTTC. It is translated as CASSPGTGLSYEQYF.

This clonotype was seen at least ten times. The V and J genes are TRBV18 and TRBJ2-7, with TRBD2 matching over 9 bases. The junction had 8 bases not matched to a gene; V was cut back by 6 bases and J by 2 bases. Germline assignment: CDR1 KGHSH and CDR2 LQKENI. CDR3 length: 15 residues. CDR3 protein: CASSPRAGGPYEQYF. The CDR3 DNA reads TGTGCCAGCTCTCCCCGAGCGGGAGGCCCCTACGAGCAGTACTTC.

This clonotype was recorded many times. The chain links TRBV5-1 to TRBJ1-1; 8 nucleotides agree with TRBD1. The trim removed 2 bases at V and 5 bases at J, leaving 2 bases unmatched. The V gene's germline CDR1 is SGHRS and CDR2 YFSETQ. The CDR3 is 13 amino acids. CDR3 sequence reads: CASSLRTGTEAFF. The CDR3 DNA reads TGCGCCAGCAGCTTAAGGACAGGGACTGAAGCTTTCTTT.

This clonotype was seen a handful of times. The rearrangement uses TRBV5-1 and TRBJ2-1; 10 nucleotides agree with TRBD2. Germline assignment: CDR1 SGHRS and CDR2 YFSETQ. Unmatched junction bases numbered 4, after V lost 4 bases and J lost 6 bases. The CDR3 runs to 14 residues. Here the CDR3 reads CASSPIAGGNEQFF. The CDR3, as DNA: TGCGCCAGCAGCCCCATAGCGGGAGGCAATGAGCAGTTCTTC.

The V call is TRBV10-3, the J call TRBJ1-5, with D possibly being TRBD1 (5 bases). Trimming pared 3 bases from V and 7 bases from J, leaving 10 bases between. Germline V CDR1 and CDR2: ENHRY, SYGVKD. The CDR3 extends over 13 amino acids. In nucleotides, the CDR3 is TGTGCCATCAGTGACAGGGAAGGGCAGCCCCAGCATTTT. The encoded protein is CAISDREGQPQHF.

The chain links TRBV29-1 to TRBJ1-1, with D perhaps TRBD1 (6 bases). V lost 4 bases to trimming and J lost 3 bases, with 9 bases between them. CDR1 and CDR2 from the germline V gene are SQVTM and ANQGSEA. The CDR3 runs 12 residues. The CDR3 DNA is TGCAGCGTTGCGGACAGTTACACTGAAGCTTTCTTT. Translating gives CSVADSYTEAFF.

A word on this clonotype: An end of the junction does not agree with germline; a read error may underlie this. The V call is TRBV5-4, the J call TRBJ2-3; D is uncertain. CDR1 and CDR2 from the germline V gene are SGHNT and YYREEE (reference sequence). This CDR3 contains 14 residues. The CDR3 spells CAIGSGLGTDTHYF. Here the CDR3 DNA reads TGTGCCATCGGCTCCGGGCTAGGCACAGATACGCATTATTTT.

This clonotype has just a few counts. V is TRBV5-1 and J is TRBJ2-7, with no clear D. The germline V and J ends were trimmed by 0 bases and 7 bases, with 11 bases remaining between them. CDR1 and CDR2 from the germline V gene are SGHRS and YFSETQ. The CDR3 runs to 13 residues. CDR3 bases: TGCGCCAGCAGCTTGGGACACCCTTGGGAGCAGTACTTC. This translates into CASSLGHPWEQYF.

This clonotype occurred many times. The rearrangement uses TRBV5-1 and TRBJ2-7; D perhaps matches TRBD1 (7 bases). Trimming took 0 bases from V and 5 from J, leaving 12 bases between them. Per the germline V gene, CDR1 is SGHRS and CDR2 is YFSETQ. This CDR3 has 14 residues. DNA for the CDR3: TGCGCCAGCAGCTTGGTGCAGGGGGGCGACGAGCAGTACTTC. Translating it yields CASSLVQGGDEQYF.

This clonotype has at least ten counts. The chain links TRBV6-5 to TRBJ2-6, with 9 bases identical to TRBD1. Per the germline V gene, CDR1 is MNHEY and CDR2 is SVGAGI. After removal of 3 bases from V and 1 base from J, the junction contained 4 bases not matched to a gene. CDR3 length: 17 amino acids. CDR3: CASSYQGQGSGANVLTF. The CDR3 nucleotides read TGTGCCAGCAGTTATCAAGGACAGGGGTCTGGGGCCAACGTCCTGACTTTC.

This clonotype was recorded many times. The gene calls are TRBV5-1 and TRBJ2-7; D is possibly TRBD1 (5 bases). The CDR3 spans 15 residues. V lost 1 base and J 1 base, leaving 12 bases between the germline ends. The germline CDR1 and CDR2 sequences are SGHRS and YFSETQ. The CDR3 DNA follows: TGCGCCAGCAGCTTGTCGGCAGGGATATCCTACGAGCAGTACTTC. Translated, it gives CASSLSAGISYEQYF.

The chain carries TRBV20-1 and TRBJ2-7; TRBD2 might be the D (6 bases). The length of the CDR3 is 14 residues. Per the germline V gene, CDR1 is DFQATT and CDR2 is SNEGSKA (reference sequence). V was cut by 0 bases and J by 3 bases, with 12 bases left in between. DNA of the CDR3: TGCAGTGCTAGAGATGGTCGGACTAACTACGAGCAGTACTTC. Translated, it gives CSARDGRTNYEQYF.

The chain links TRBV29-1 to TRBJ1-1; D may be TRBD1 (6 bases). In germline, CDR1 is SQVTM, CDR2 ANQGSEA. Trimming removed 4 bases at V and 5 bases at J, with 11 bases between. This CDR3 comprises 12 residues. CDR3 residues: CSVVTDRTEAFF. Written as DNA, the CDR3 is TGCAGCGTTGTGACAGACAGGACTGAAGCTTTCTTT.

Concerning this clonotype: It may be a read error: a sequence one base away is much more abundant. V usage is TRBV20-1 and J usage is TRBJ2-1; D may correspond to TRBD1 or TRBD2 (5 bases each). The germline V gene has CDR1 DFQATT and CDR2 SNEGSKA (reference sequence). This CDR3 is built from 13 residues. V was clipped by 8 bases and J by 0 bases, with 11 bases between them. CDR3 protein: CSPPGRSYNEQFF. The CDR3 DNA sequence: TGCAGTCCCCCGGGGCGCTCCTACAATGAGCAGTTCTTC.

This clonotype was counted many times. The gene calls are TRBV5-1 and TRBJ2-2; the match to TRBD2 covers 10 bases. The germline CDR1 and CDR2 sequences are SGHRS and YFSETQ. The CDR3 extends over 15 amino acids. With 6 bases clipped from V and 5 bases from J, the junction kept 7 bases outside the gene matches. The CDR3 region has the DNA TGCGCCAGCACTCTAGCGGGAGAGATGACCGGGGAGCTGTTTTTT. Its translation: CASTLAGEMTGELFF.

This clonotype was counted a few times. V gene TRBV20-1 combines with J gene TRBJ2-3; 7 positions agree with TRBD2. Germline V lookup: CDR1 DFQATT, CDR2 SNEGSKA (reference sequence). CDR3 length equals 15 residues. V trimming: 4 bases; J trimming: 6 bases; junction bases outside the gene matches: 13. For the CDR3, the DNA is TGCAGTGCTAAGTTCGATCTAGCGGTCCGGGATACGCAGTATTTT. It encodes CSAKFDLAVRDTQYF.

In this sample, this clonotype turned up a few times. The chain uses TRBV20-1 and TRBJ2-5, with 8 bases identical to TRBD2. Germline values: CDR1 DFQATT, CDR2 SNEGSKA (reference sequence). The CDR3 covers 14 residues. V lost 6 bases and J lost 5; bases outside the gene matches: 11. The CDR3 nucleotides are TGCAGTGCCATTACAAGGACTAGCTCGGAGACCCAGTACTTC. Protein: CSAITRTSSETQYF.

The J gene is TRBJ1-5, the V gene TRBV12-3 or TRBV12-4; no definite D call. The CDR3 totals 15 residues. V lost 5 bases, J lost 2 bases, and 13 bases lay in between. CDR3: CASSNGPVRNQPQHF. DNA of the CDR3: TGTGCCAGCAGTAACGGACCGGTCCGCAATCAGCCCCAGCATTTT.

This clonotype came up a few times. CDR3: CASGWGGGNSYEQYF. Here the CDR3 DNA reads TGCGCCAGCGGATGGGGGGGAGGCAACTCCTACGAGCAGTACTTC. The rearrangement uses TRBV5-1 and TRBJ2-7; TRBD2 aligns across 7 bases. Germline V lookup: CDR1 SGHRS, CDR2 YFSETQ. The CDR3 contains 15 residues. The ends lost 7 bases at V and 0 bases at J; junction bases unmatched: 10. The full variable domain, in which reference TRBV5-1 and TRBJ2-7 provide the parts outside the CDR3, is KAGVTQTPRYLIKTRGQQVTLSCSPISGHRSVSWYQQTPGQGLQFLFEYFSETQRNKGNFPGRFSGRQFSNSRSEMNVSTLELGDSALYLCASGWGGGNSYEQYFGPGTRLTVT.

This clonotype was seen a handful of times. The gene calls are TRBV10-3 and TRBJ2-7; 8 bases line up with TRBD1. This CDR3 comprises 15 residues. The germline CDR1 and CDR2 sequences are ENHRY and SYGVKD. J lost 6 bases, V lost 0 bases, and 7 bases had no gene match. This chain's CDR3 is CAISESRTGKGEQYF. For the CDR3, the DNA is TGTGCCATCAGTGAGTCCAGGACAGGGAAAGGCGAGCAGTACTTC.